Below are 6 T cell receptor beta chains sequenced from a single sample in a study of blood T cell repertoires in COVID-19. The repertoire was sequenced with immunoSEQ multiplex PCR; TCRdb's copy has only in-frame clones and lacks some. The table has some 530,000 clones, 70% to 90% seen once. Sequencing input: peripheral blood. The receptor source for this set is a human donor in a cohort sampled during active COVID-19.

The chain combines TRBV7-2 with TRBJ2-3; perhaps TRBD2 as D (6 bases). CDR3 length equals 19 residues. Germline values: CDR1 SGHTA, CDR2 FQGNSA. V was shortened by 6 bases and J by 0 bases, with 25 bases between the two germline ends. CDR3 residues: CASSTKKGSGFASTDTQYF. CDR3 DNA sequence: TGTGCCAGCAGTACTAAAAAGGGTAGCGGATTTGCTAGCACAGATACGCAGTATTTT.

The V and J genes are TRBV6-5 and TRBJ1-1; D perhaps matches TRBD1 (6 bases). Germline V CDR1 and CDR2: MNHEY, SVGAGI. V lost 8 bases and J lost 1, with 11 bases in between. The length of the CDR3 is 13 residues. The CDR3 spells CASQGRGNTEAFF. DNA for the CDR3: TGTGCCAGCCAGGGGAGAGGGAACACTGAAGCTTTCTTT.

This chain joins TRBV7-2 and TRBJ2-7; 7 nucleotides line up with TRBD1. Trimming took 0 bases from V and 3 from J; bases not matched to a gene: 8. Germline CDR1 reads SGHTA; CDR2 reads FQGNSA. CDR3 size: 16 residues. CDR3 DNA: TGTGCCAGCAGCTTAGCTGCAGTCCCAGGGGGCTACGAGCAGTACTTC. Its protein is CASSLAAVPGGYEQYF.

The chain joins TRBV7-3 to TRBJ2-7; 8 positions match TRBD2. CDR1 is SGHTA and CDR2 is FQGTGA in the germline V gene. The CDR3 is 14 residues long. Trimming removed 5 bases from V and 1 base from J; junction bases left unmatched: 4. The CDR3 DNA sequence: TGTGCCAGCAGCCCCACTAGCGGTTCCTACGAGCAGTACTTC. Amino acids: CASSPTSGSYEQYF.

V and J are TRBV7-2 and TRBJ2-5, with 7 bases aligning to TRBD2. The V segment lost 1 base and the J segment 1 base; nucleotides outside the gene matches: 9. CDR1 SGHTA and CDR2 FQGNSA come from the germline V gene. This CDR3 comprises 17 residues. In nucleotides, the CDR3 is TGTGCCAGCAGCTTAGGTCCCCGGGCTAGCGGCCAAGAGACCCAGTACTTC. The encoded protein is CASSLGPRASGQETQYF.

The chain has TRBV7-2 and TRBJ2-3; perhaps TRBD2 as D (6 bases). In germline, CDR1 is SGHTA, CDR2 FQGNSA. There are 14 residues in the CDR3. V was trimmed by 0 bases and J by 7 bases, leaving 11 bases between them. CDR3 DNA: TGTGCCAGCAGCTTAGCAACGGGGAGGTATACGCAGTATTTT. Translating it yields CASSLATGRYTQYF.